The 20 T cell receptor beta chains in this list originate from one sample, sequenced in a study of cytomegalovirus exposure and HLA in healthy donors. The method was immunoSEQ multiplex PCR; TCRdb's version includes in-frame clones alone and lacks a portion of them. This table has tens of thousands of clones, 97% appearing once. The sequencing input was PBMCs. The receptor source for this set is a woman aged 18-29 years in good health and CMV-seropositive.

V is TRBV5-8 and J is TRBJ2-7, with 7 bases lining up with TRBD1. V was clipped by 4 bases and J by 4 bases; unmatched bases: 8. The CDR3 contains 14 residues. Germline V gene sequence: CDR1 SGHTS, CDR2 YDEGEE. The CDR3 here is CASSLYRGPYEQYF. The CDR3 region has the DNA TGTGCCAGCAGCCTATACAGGGGTCCGTACGAGCAGTACTTC. Full variable domain (rest looked up from reference TRBV5-8 and TRBJ2-7): EAGVTQSPTHLIKTRGQQATLRCSPISGHTSVYWYQQALGLGLQFLLWYDEGEERNRGNFPPRFSGRQFPNYSSELNVNALELEDSALYLCASSLYRGPYEQYFGPGTRLTVT.

J is TRBJ2-5 and V is TRBV7-9, with TRBD1 as a possible D gene (6 bases). This CDR3 contains 17 residues. V lost 3 bases and J lost 2, with 19 bases in between. CDR1 is SEHNR and CDR2 is FQNEAQ in the germline V gene (reference sequence). Here the CDR3 DNA reads TGTGCCAGCAGCTTGTTCGACAGGCATAGGGATCAAGAGACCCAGTACTTC. This codes for CASSLFDRHRDQETQYF.

J is TRBJ1-5 and V is TRBV11-2, with D maybe TRBD1 (5 bases). Trimming cost V 1 base and J 4 bases, with 5 bases left between them. The CDR3 runs to 13 residues. From germline, CDR1 is SGHAT and CDR2 FQNNGV. The CDR3 DNA follows: TGTGCCAGCAGCTTAGGACAGAATCAGCCCCAGCATTTT. Translating it yields CASSLGQNQPQHF.

The V and J genes are TRBV5-6 and TRBJ2-7, with D perhaps TRBD1 (5 bases). Germline V gene data show CDR1 as SGHDT and CDR2 as YYEEEE. V shed 6 bases and J shed 4 bases, with 17 bases lying between them. This CDR3 has 14 residues. CDR3 sequence reads: CASTWTPQMYEQYF. The CDR3 nucleotides are TGTGCCAGCACCTGGACACCGCAGATGTACGAGCAGTACTTC.

This chain links TRBV4-2 with TRBJ2-7; TRBD2 matches at 7 bases. The V gene's germline CDR1 is LGHNA and CDR2 YNFKEQ. V lost 3 bases and J lost 0; bases outside the gene matches: 5. CDR3 length equals 15 residues. The CDR3 sequence: CASSQDRDYSYEQYF. The CDR3 DNA is TGTGCCAGCAGCCAGGACCGGGACTACTCCTACGAGCAGTACTTC.

With regard to this clone: One end of the junction is discordant with germline, which a read error may explain. V usage is TRBV14 and J usage is TRBJ2-6, with a weak D call TRBD2 (6 bases). The CDR3 has 15 residues. CDR1 and CDR2 from the germline V gene are SGHDN and FVKESK. CDR3 in amino acids: CASSQGGRRANVLTF. DNA of the CDR3: TGTGCCAGCAGTCAAGGAGGGCGGCGGGCCAACGTCCTGACTTTC.

The genes are TRBV5-4 and TRBJ2-5; 12 bases agree with TRBD1. Unmatched junction bases numbered 5, after V lost 4 bases and J lost 4 bases. Germline CDR1 reads SGHNT; CDR2 reads YYREEE (reference sequence). CDR3 length equals 15 residues. CDR3 protein: CASSTGQGAGETQYF. CDR3 coding DNA: TGTGCCAGCAGCACGGGACAGGGGGCTGGAGAGACCCAGTACTTC.

V usage is TRBV7-9 and J usage is TRBJ2-7, with 11 bases fitting TRBD2. CDR3 length: 17 residues. Germline CDR1 SEHNR, CDR2 FQNEAQ (reference sequence). J was trimmed by 4 bases and V by 7 bases; bases with no gene match: 15. The CDR3 coding sequence is TGTGCCAGCACCCTTACCAATGTCAGGACTAGCGGGTACGAGCAGTACTTC. It yields the protein CASTLTNVRTSGYEQYF.

The CDR3, as DNA: TGTGCCAGCAGTTTCCAGACATACAATGAGCAGTTCTTC. It specifies CASSFQTYNEQFF. V is TRBV25-1 and J is TRBJ2-1; the D is unclear. CDR1 and CDR2 from the germline V gene are MGHDK and SYGVNS. Trimming left V 5 bases short and J 4 bases short, with 9 bases between. The CDR3 has 13 amino acids.

The rearrangement links TRBV5-4 to TRBJ2-7; the D is unclear. Trimming stripped 0 bases from V and 3 bases from J, with 7 bases between. There are 13 residues in the CDR3. The germline V gene encodes CDR1 SGHNT and CDR2 YYREEE (reference sequence). CDR3 residues: CASSLDSDYEQYF. The CDR3 region has the DNA TGTGCCAGCAGCTTGGATAGTGACTACGAGCAGTACTTC. The full variable domain, in which reference TRBV5-4 and TRBJ2-7 provide the parts outside the CDR3, is ETGVTQSPTHLIKTRGQQVTLRCSSQSGHNTVSWYQQALGQGPQFIFQYYREEENGRGNFPPRFSGLQFPNYSSELNVNALELDDSALYLCASSLDSDYEQYFGPGTRLTVT.

This clone was seen only once. The chain links TRBV25-1 to TRBJ2-7, with 10 bases identical to TRBD1. The CDR3 loop spans 15 amino acids. J lost 6 bases, V lost 3 bases, and 8 bases had no gene match. CDR1 MGHDK and CDR2 SYGVNS come from the germline V gene. CDR3 loop: CASSDPGTGVREQYF. As DNA, the CDR3 is TGTGCCAGCAGTGATCCCGGGACAGGGGTTCGCGAGCAGTACTTC.

The chain couples TRBV5-6 to TRBJ2-1, with 9 bases lining up with TRBD2. Germline trimming cut 4 bases from V and 10 bases from J; bases unmatched to any gene: 12. CDR3 length: 15 residues. Germline V CDR1 and CDR2: SGHDT, YYEEEE. The CDR3 loop is CASSLLTSGLEEQFF. DNA for the CDR3: TGTGCCAGCAGCCTTCTGACTAGCGGACTTGAGGAGCAGTTCTTC.

This chain connects TRBV7-3 to TRBJ1-1; D is ambiguous. Per germline, CDR1 SGHTA and CDR2 FQGTGA. The CDR3 runs 13 residues. Trimming removed 2 bases at V and 1 base at J, with 5 bases between. This CDR3 reads CASSLRGNTEAFF. The CDR3 DNA reads TGTGCCAGCAGCTTACGGGGGAACACTGAAGCTTTCTTT.

The chain links TRBV18 to TRBJ2-2; the D gene is possibly TRBD1 (5 bases). Germline CDR1 reads KGHSH; CDR2 reads LQKENI. Trimming pared 4 bases from V and 1 base from J, leaving 16 bases between. The CDR3 covers 17 residues. The CDR3 coding sequence is TGTGCCAGCTCACTCTCCTTAGGGGTCATGAACACCGGGGAGCTGTTTTTT. Protein product: CASSLSLGVMNTGELFF.

The chain combines TRBV25-1 with TRBJ1-1; a weak D match, TRBD1 (6 bases). The V gene lost 4 bases and the J gene lost 6 bases, with 9 bases spanning the gap. Germline CDR1 MGHDK, CDR2 SYGVNS. The CDR3 covers 12 residues. In DNA, the CDR3 is TGTGCCAGCAGTGCGGACAGCCCTGAAGCTTTCTTT. Protein sequence: CASSADSPEAFF.

The rearrangement joins TRBV2 to TRBJ2-2; TRBD2 aligns across 7 bases. Losses at the gene ends were 8 bases for V and 7 bases for J; bases not matched to a gene: 7. This CDR3 has 13 amino acids. CDR1 and CDR2 from the germline V gene are SNHLY and FYNNEI. In DNA, the CDR3 is TGTGCCAGCGGGGAGCGGGAAGTCGGGGAGCTGTTTTTT. This translates into CASGEREVGELFF. The full variable domain, its missing parts supplied by reference TRBV2 and TRBJ2-2, is EPEVTQTPSHQVTQMGQEVILRCVPISNHLYFYWYRQILGQKVEFLVSFYNNEISEKSEIFDDQFSVERPDGSNFTLKIRSTKLEDSAMYFCASGEREVGELFFGEGSRLTVL.

This clone was detected only once. The chain carries TRBV28 and TRBJ1-5; 11 nucleotides match TRBD1. Germline V gene lookup returns CDR1 MDHEN and CDR2 SYDVKM. The V and J ends lost 10 bases and 0 bases, in that order; junction bases with no gene match: 14. The CDR3 contains 18 residues. CDR3 DNA sequence: TGTGCCACGCAACCCGGGACAGGGGGGACTTATAGCAATCAGCCCCAGCATTTT. Protein sequence: CATQPGTGGTYSNQPQHF.

The chain joins TRBV6-5 to TRBJ2-2; 7 bases line up with TRBD1. Per the germline V gene, CDR1 is MNHEY and CDR2 is SVGAGI. The CDR3 extends over 15 amino acids. V lost 7 bases, J lost 4 bases, and 9 bases stayed unmatched. CDR3 DNA sequence: TGTGCCAGCACGGAGATTTACAGGGGCACCGGGGAGCTGTTTTTT. It translates to CASTEIYRGTGELFF.

J is TRBJ2-2 and V is TRBV9; D call uncertain. CDR1 SGDLS and CDR2 YYNGEE come from the germline V gene. The V end lost 4 bases, the J end lost 4 bases, and 11 bases lay between the germline ends. The CDR3 has 14 amino acids. The CDR3 reads CASSLGAVTGELFF. CDR3 nucleotide sequence: TGTGCCAGCAGCCTTGGAGCCGTCACCGGGGAGCTGTTTTTT.

The table lists this clone with a count of one. The chain has TRBV5-1 and TRBJ1-1, with 7 bases fitting TRBD1. Losses at the gene ends were 1 base for V and 8 bases for J; bases not matched to a gene: 2. CDR3 length: 12 residues. Germline V CDR1 and CDR2: SGHRS, YFSETQ. The CDR3 spells CASSLTGVEAFF. Written as DNA, the CDR3 is TGCGCCAGCAGCTTGACAGGGGTCGAAGCTTTCTTT.